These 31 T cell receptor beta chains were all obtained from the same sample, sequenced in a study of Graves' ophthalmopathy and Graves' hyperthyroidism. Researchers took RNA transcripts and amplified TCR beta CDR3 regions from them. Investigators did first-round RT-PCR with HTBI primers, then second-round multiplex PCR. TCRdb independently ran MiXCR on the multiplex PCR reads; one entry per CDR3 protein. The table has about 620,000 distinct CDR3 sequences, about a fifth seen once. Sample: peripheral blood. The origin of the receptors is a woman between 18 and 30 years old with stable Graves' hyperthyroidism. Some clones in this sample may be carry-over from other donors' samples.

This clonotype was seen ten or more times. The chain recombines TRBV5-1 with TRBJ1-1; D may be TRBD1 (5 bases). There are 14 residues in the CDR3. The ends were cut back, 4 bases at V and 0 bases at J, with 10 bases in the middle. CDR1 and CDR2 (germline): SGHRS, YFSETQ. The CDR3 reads CASSTRDVNTEAFF. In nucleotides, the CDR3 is TGCGCCAGCAGCACGAGGGACGTGAACACTGAAGCTTTCTTT.

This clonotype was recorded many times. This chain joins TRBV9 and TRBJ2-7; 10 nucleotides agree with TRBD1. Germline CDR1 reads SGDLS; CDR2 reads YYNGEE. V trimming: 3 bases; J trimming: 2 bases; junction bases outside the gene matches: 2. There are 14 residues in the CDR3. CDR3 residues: CASSAGQGPYEQYF. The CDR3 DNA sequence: TGTGCCAGCAGCGCGGGACAGGGGCCCTACGAGCAGTACTTC.

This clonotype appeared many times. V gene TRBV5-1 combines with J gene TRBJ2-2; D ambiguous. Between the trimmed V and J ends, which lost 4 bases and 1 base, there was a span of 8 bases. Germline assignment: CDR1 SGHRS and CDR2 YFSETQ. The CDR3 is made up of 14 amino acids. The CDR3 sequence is CASSNSMNTGELFF. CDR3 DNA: TGCGCCAGCAGCAACAGCATGAACACCGGGGAGCTGTTTTTT. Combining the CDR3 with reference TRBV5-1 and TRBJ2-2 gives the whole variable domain KAGVTQTPRYLIKTRGQQVTLSCSPISGHRSVSWYQQTPGQGLQFLFEYFSETQRNKGNFPGRFSGRQFSNSRSEMNVSTLELGDSALYLCASSNSMNTGELFFGEGSRLTVL.

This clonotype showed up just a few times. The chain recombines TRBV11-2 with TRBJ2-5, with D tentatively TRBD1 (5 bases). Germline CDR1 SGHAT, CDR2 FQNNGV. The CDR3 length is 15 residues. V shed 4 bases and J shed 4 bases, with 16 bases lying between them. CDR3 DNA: TGTGCCAGCAGCTCCTGGGGCAGGGTTGGAGAGACCCAGTACTTC. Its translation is CASSSWGRVGETQYF.

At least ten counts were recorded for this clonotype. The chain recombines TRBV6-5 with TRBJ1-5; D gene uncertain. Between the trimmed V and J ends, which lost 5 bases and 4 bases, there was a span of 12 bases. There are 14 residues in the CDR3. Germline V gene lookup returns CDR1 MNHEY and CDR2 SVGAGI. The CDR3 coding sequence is TGTGCCAGCAGTCCCAGGACGGGGAATCAGCCCCAGCATTTT. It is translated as CASSPRTGNQPQHF.

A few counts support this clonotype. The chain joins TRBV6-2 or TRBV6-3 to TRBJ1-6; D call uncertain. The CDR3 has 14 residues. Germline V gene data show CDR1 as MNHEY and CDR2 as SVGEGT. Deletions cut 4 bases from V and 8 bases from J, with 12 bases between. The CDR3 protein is CASSSNGGYSPLHF. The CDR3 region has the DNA TGTGCCAGCAGTTCTAACGGCGGGTATTCACCCCTCCACTTT.

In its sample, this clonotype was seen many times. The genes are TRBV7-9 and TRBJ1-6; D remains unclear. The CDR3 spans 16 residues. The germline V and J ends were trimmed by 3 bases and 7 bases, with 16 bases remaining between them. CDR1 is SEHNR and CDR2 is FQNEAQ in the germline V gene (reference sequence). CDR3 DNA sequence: TGTGCCAGCAGCTTTTGGACCAGTAATCAGAATTCACCCCTCCACTTT. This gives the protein CASSFWTSNQNSPLHF.

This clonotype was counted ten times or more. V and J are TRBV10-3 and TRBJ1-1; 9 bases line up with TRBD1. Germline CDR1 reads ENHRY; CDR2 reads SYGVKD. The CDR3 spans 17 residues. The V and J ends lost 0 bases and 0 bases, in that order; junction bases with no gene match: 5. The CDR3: CAISESGTGPMNTEAFF. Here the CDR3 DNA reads TGTGCCATCAGTGAGTCGGGGACAGGGCCCATGAACACTGAAGCTTTCTTT.

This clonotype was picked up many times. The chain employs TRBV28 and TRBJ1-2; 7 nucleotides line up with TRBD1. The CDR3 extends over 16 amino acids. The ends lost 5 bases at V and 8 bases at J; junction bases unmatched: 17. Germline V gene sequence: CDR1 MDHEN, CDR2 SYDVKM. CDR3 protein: CASSLLGQEASRGYTF. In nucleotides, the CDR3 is TGTGCCAGCAGTCTACTCGGACAGGAGGCTAGCAGGGGCTACACCTTC.

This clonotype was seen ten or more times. The CDR3 sequence is CASSEIAAGGSETQYF. CDR3 coding DNA: TGTGCCAGCAGTGAAATCGCAGCGGGGGGTAGTGAGACCCAGTACTTC. The J gene is TRBJ2-5, the V gene TRBV6-1, with 9 bases matching TRBD2. CDR1 is MNHNS, CDR2 SASEGT, per germline. The trim removed 2 bases at V and 5 bases at J, leaving 9 bases unmatched. CDR3 length: 16 residues.

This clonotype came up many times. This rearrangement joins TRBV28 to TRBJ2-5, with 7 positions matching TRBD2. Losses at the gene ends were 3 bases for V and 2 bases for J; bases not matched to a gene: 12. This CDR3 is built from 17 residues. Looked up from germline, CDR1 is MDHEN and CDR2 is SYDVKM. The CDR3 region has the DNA TGTGCCAGCAGTTTGGGGCAGGCACCGGGGGGACAAGAGACCCAGTACTTC. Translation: CASSLGQAPGGQETQYF.

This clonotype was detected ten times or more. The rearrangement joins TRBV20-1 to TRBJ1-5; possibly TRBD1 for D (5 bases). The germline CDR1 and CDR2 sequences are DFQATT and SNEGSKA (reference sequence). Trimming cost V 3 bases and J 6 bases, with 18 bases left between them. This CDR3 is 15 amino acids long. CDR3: CSAREGRAGSQPQHF. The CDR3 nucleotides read TGCAGTGCTAGGGAGGGTCGGGCAGGGAGTCAGCCCCAGCATTTT.

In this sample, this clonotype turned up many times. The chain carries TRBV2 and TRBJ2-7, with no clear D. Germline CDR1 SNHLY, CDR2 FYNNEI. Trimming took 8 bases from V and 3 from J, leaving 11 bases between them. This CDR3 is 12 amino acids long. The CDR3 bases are TGTGCCAGCTCAGGCCCAGGCTACGAGCAGTACTTC. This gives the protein CASSGPGYEQYF.

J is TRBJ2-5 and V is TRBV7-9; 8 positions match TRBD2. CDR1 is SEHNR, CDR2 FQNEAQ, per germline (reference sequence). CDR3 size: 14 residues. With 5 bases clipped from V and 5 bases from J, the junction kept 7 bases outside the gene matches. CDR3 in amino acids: CASSRGGELETQYF. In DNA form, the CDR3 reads TGTGCCAGCAGCCGGGGGGGAGAGTTGGAGACCCAGTACTTC.

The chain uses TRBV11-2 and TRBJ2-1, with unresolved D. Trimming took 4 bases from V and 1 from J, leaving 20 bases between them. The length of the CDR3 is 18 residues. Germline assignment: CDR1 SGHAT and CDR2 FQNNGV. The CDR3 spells CASSSYAGPLYSYNEQFF. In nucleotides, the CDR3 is TGTGCCAGCAGCTCCTACGCAGGTCCTTTATATTCCTACAATGAGCAGTTCTTC.

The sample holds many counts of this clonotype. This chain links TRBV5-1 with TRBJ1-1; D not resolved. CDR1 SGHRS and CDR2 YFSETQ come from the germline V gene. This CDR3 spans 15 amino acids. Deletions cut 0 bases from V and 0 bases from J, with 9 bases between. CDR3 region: CASSLEPQLNTEAFF. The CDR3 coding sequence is TGCGCCAGCAGCTTGGAACCACAGTTGAACACTGAAGCTTTCTTT. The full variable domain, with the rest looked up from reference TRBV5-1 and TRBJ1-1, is KAGVTQTPRYLIKTRGQQVTLSCSPISGHRSVSWYQQTPGQGLQFLFEYFSETQRNKGNFPGRFSGRQFSNSRSEMNVSTLELGDSALYLCASSLEPQLNTEAFFGQGTRLTVV.

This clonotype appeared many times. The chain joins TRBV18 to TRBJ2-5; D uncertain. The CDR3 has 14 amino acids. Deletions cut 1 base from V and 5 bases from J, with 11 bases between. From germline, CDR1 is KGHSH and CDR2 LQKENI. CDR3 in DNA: TGTGCCAGCTCACCACGAACTGCCCTTGAGACCCAGTACTTC. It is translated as CASSPRTALETQYF.

CDR3 nucleotide sequence: TGCGCCAGCAGCTTGGGGGTTGCCCCGAACACTGAAGCTTTCTTT. This encodes CASSLGVAPNTEAFF. The chain carries TRBV5-1 and TRBJ1-1, with no clear D. V was pared by 0 bases and J by 1 base, with 10 bases between. Germline CDR1 is SGHRS and CDR2 is YFSETQ. This CDR3 is built from 15 residues.

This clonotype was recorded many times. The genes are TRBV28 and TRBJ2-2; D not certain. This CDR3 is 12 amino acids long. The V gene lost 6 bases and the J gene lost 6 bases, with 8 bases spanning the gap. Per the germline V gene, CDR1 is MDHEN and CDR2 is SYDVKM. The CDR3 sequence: CASSRRAGELFF. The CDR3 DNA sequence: TGTGCCAGCAGCCGCCGCGCCGGGGAGCTGTTTTTT.

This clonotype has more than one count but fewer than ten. CDR3 region: CASSLEGLVAGGFIEQYF. The CDR3 DNA is TGTGCCAGCAGCTTAGAAGGCCTCGTTGCGGGGGGGTTCATCGAGCAGTACTTC. The chain carries TRBV11-1 and TRBJ2-7; 9 bases agree with TRBD2. Germline V lookup: CDR1 SGHAT, CDR2 FQDESV (reference sequence). There are 18 residues in the CDR3. Germline trimming cut 1 base from V and 6 bases from J; bases unmatched to any gene: 16.

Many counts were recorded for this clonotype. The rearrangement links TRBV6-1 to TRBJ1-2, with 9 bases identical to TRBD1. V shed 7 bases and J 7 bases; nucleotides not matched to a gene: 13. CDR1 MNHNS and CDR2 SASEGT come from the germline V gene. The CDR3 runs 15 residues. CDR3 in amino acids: CASNLDGQGLSGYTF. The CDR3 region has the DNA TGTGCCAGCAACCTAGACGGACAGGGGTTGAGTGGCTACACCTTC.

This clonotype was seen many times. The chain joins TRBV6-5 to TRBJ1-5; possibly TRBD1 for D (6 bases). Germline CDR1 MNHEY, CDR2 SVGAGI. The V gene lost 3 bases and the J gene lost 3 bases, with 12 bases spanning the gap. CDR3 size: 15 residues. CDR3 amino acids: CASSYPNRVNQPQHF. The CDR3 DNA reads TGTGCCAGCAGTTATCCGAACAGGGTCAATCAGCCCCAGCATTTT.

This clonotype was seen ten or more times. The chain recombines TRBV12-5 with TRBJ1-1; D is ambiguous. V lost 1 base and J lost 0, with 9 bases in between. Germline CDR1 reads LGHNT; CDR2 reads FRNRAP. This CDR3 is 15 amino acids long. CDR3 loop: CASGLAGYMNTEAFF. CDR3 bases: TGTGCTAGTGGTTTGGCGGGATACATGAACACTGAAGCTTTCTTT.

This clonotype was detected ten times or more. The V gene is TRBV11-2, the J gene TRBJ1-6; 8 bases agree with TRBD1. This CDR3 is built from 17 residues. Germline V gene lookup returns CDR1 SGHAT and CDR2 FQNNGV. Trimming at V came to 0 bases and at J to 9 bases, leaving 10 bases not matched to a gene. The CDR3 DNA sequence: TGTGCCAGCAGCTTAGAACCAGGGGGCTTTTCACTTTCACCCCTCCACTTT. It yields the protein CASSLEPGGFSLSPLHF. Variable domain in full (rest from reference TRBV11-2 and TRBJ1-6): EAGVAQSPRYKIIEKRQSVAFWCNPISGHATLYWYQQILGQGPKLLIQFQNNGVVDDSQLPKDRFSAERLKGVDSTLKIQPAKLEDSAVYLCASSLEPGGFSLSPLHFGNGTRLTVT.

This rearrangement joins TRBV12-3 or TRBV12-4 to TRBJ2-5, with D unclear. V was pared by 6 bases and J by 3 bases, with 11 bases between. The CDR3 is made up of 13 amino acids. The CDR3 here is CASSMTQKETQYF. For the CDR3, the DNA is TGTGCCAGCAGCATGACACAAAAAGAGACCCAGTACTTC.

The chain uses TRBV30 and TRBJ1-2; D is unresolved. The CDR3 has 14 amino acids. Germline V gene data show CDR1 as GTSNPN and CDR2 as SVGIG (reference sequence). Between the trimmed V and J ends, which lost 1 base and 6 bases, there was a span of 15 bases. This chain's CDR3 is CAWSEGLRGDGYTF. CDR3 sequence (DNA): TGTGCCTGGAGTGAGGGCCTCCGGGGTGATGGCTACACCTTC.

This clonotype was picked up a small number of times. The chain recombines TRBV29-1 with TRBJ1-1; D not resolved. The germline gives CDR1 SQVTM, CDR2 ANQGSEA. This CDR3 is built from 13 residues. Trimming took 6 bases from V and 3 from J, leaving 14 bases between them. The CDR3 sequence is CSVTDREDTEAFF. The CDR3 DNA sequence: TGCAGCGTCACCGACCGGGAGGACACTGAAGCTTTCTTT.

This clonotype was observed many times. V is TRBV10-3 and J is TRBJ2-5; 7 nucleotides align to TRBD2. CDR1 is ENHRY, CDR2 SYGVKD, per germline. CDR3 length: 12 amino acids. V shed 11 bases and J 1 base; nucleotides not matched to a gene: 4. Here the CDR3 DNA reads TGTGCCTCGGGCGGGGGCCAAGAGACCCAGTACTTC. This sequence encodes CASGGGQETQYF.

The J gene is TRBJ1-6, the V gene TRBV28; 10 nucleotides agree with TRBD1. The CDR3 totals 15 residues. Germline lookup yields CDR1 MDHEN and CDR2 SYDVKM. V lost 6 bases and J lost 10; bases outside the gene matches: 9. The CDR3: CASRPGTGEGSPLHF. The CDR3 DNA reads TGTGCCAGCAGACCCGGGACAGGGGAAGGATCACCCCTCCACTTT.

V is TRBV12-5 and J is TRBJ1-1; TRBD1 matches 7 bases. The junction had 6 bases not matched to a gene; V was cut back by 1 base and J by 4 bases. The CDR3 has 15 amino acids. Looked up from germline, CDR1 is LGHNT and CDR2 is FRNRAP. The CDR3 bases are TGTGCTAGTGGTTTGGAACGACAGGGAATCACTGAAGCTTTCTTT. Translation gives CASGLERQGITEAFF.

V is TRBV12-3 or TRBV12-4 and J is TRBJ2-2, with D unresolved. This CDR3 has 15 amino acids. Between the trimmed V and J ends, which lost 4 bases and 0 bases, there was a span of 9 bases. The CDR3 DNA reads TGTGCCAGCAGTTCTGTTTTTCCGAACACCGGGGAGCTGTTTTTT. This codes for CASSSVFPNTGELFF.